The rows below give T cell receptor beta chains drawn from one sample of a study of patients and donors after allogeneic stem cell transplantation. One entry per CDR3 protein, called by TCRdb with MiXCR from the RT-PCR reads. The table has about 210,000 distinct CDR3 sequences, about 38% seen once. The sample comprised blood, either unsorted or a sorted T cell fraction (not recorded which). These receptors all come from a human donor who was either an allogeneic HSCT recipient or a stem cell or donor lymphocyte infusion donor (not recorded which). It is not recorded whose cells these are; they may come from a transplant donor. The CDR3 runs from the conserved cysteine through the conserved F or W. The D gene is left open where the match is weak. Only some rows state a clone size, as once, few, many or a class for expanded clones.

D gene: -
V gene: TRBV3-1
clone size: few
CDR3 length: 14
J gene: TRBJ2-2
CDR3 protein: CASSQDGVTGELFF
CDR3 DNA: TGTGCCAGCAGCCAAGATGGGGTCACAGGGGAGCTGTTTTTT

D gene: TRBD1
V gene: TRBV5-5
clone size: -
CDR3 length: 19
J gene: TRBJ2-7
CDR3 protein: CASSSPSRTGGTSYYEQYF
CDR3 DNA: TGTGCCAGCAGCTCTCCATCCCGGACAGGGGGCACGTCCTACTACGAGCAGTACTTC

D gene: -
V gene: TRBV9
clone size: -
CDR3 length: 14
J gene: TRBJ1-1
CDR3 protein: CASSAWGAHTEAFF
CDR3 DNA: TGTGCCAGCAGCGCCTGGGGAGCCCACACTGAAGCTTTCTTT

D gene: -
V gene: TRBV6-2/TRBV6-3
clone size: -
CDR3 length: 12
J gene: TRBJ1-1
CDR3 protein: CASSQGMAEAFF
CDR3 DNA: TGTGCCAGCAGCCAGGGTATGGCTGAAGCTTTCTTT

D gene: -
V gene: TRBV7-9
clone size: few
CDR3 length: 15
J gene: TRBJ1-4
CDR3 protein: CASSHSPGANEKLFF
CDR3 DNA: TGTGCCAGCAGTCATTCGCCTGGGGCTAATGAAAAACTGTTTTTT

D gene: -
V gene: TRBV12-3/TRBV12-4
clone size: few
CDR3 length: 12
J gene: TRBJ2-7
CDR3 protein: CASSFQAYEQYF
CDR3 DNA: TGTGCCAGCAGTTTTCAGGCTTACGAGCAGTACTTC

D gene: TRBD1
V gene: TRBV19
clone size: few
CDR3 length: 16
J gene: TRBJ1-3
CDR3 protein: CASSLRDRVTGNTIYF
CDR3 DNA: TGTGCCAGTAGTCTCCGGGACAGGGTAACTGGAAACACCATATATTTT

D gene: -
V gene: TRBV6-5
clone size: few
CDR3 length: 15
J gene: TRBJ1-6
CDR3 protein: CASSRNRESNSPLHF
CDR3 DNA: TGTGCCAGCAGTCGAAACAGGGAGTCCAATTCACCCCTCCACTTT

D gene: -
V gene: TRBV7-6
clone size: few
CDR3 length: 14
J gene: TRBJ1-4
CDR3 protein: CASSRDAGSEKLFF
CDR3 DNA: TGTGCCAGCAGCCGGGACGCCGGGAGTGAAAAACTGTTTTTT

D gene: TRBD1
V gene: TRBV20-1
clone size: -
CDR3 length: 14
J gene: TRBJ1-1
CDR3 protein: CSDESGQGWTEAFF
CDR3 DNA: TGCAGTGACGAGAGCGGACAGGGGTGGACTGAAGCTTTCTTT

D gene: -
V gene: TRBV7-8
clone size: -
CDR3 length: 14
J gene: TRBJ2-3
CDR3 protein: CASSLADSTDTQYF
CDR3 DNA: TGTGCCAGCAGCTTAGCCGACAGCACAGATACGCAGTATTTT

D gene: -
V gene: TRBV4-1
clone size: -
CDR3 length: 15
J gene: TRBJ1-1
CDR3 protein: CASSHKWTANTEAFF
CDR3 DNA: TGCGCCAGCAGCCACAAATGGACAGCCAACACTGAAGCTTTCTTT

D gene: -
V gene: TRBV20-1
clone size: -
CDR3 length: 13
J gene: TRBJ2-3
CDR3 protein: CSALGGVADTQYF
CDR3 DNA: TGCAGTGCTCTTGGCGGCGTAGCAGATACGCAGTATTTT

D gene: -
V gene: TRBV15
clone size: -
CDR3 length: 13
J gene: TRBJ2-7
CDR3 protein: CATSRGATYEQYF
CDR3 DNA: TGTGCCACCAGCAGAGGGGCGACTTACGAGCAGTACTTC

D gene: -
V gene: TRBV5-1
clone size: -
CDR3 length: 15
J gene: TRBJ1-2
CDR3 protein: CASSLGPHVNHGYTF
CDR3 DNA: TGCGCCAGCAGCTTGGGACCTCATGTCAACCATGGCTACACCTTC

D gene: TRBD1
V gene: TRBV5-8
clone size: -
CDR3 length: 18
J gene: TRBJ2-1
CDR3 protein: CASSFTDRGQSSYNEQFF
CDR3 DNA: TGTGCCAGCAGCTTCACTGACAGGGGGCAAAGCTCCTACAATGAGCAGTTCTTC

D gene: -
V gene: TRBV6-1
clone size: few
CDR3 length: 11
J gene: TRBJ2-5
CDR3 protein: CASKQRETQYF
CDR3 DNA: TGTGCCAGCAAACAGAGAGAGACCCAGTACTTC

D gene: TRBD1
V gene: TRBV20-1
clone size: few
CDR3 length: 13
J gene: TRBJ1-5
CDR3 protein: CSAWTGANQPQHF
CDR3 DNA: TGCAGTGCGTGGACAGGGGCCAATCAGCCCCAGCATTTT

D gene: TRBD1
V gene: TRBV28
clone size: few
CDR3 length: 14
J gene: TRBJ2-7
CDR3 protein: CASSKRTGGYEQYF
CDR3 DNA: TGTGCCAGCAGCAAAAGGACAGGGGGCTACGAGCAGTACTTC

D gene: -
V gene: TRBV4-1
clone size: -
CDR3 length: 16
J gene: TRBJ2-7
CDR3 protein: CASSQDLGPRSYEQYF
CDR3 DNA: TGCGCCAGCAGCCAAGATTTGGGACCTAGGTCCTACGAGCAGTACTTC

D gene: -
V gene: TRBV10-3
clone size: -
CDR3 length: 12
J gene: TRBJ1-3
CDR3 protein: CAIQKTGNTIYF
CDR3 DNA: TGTGCCATACAGAAAACTGGAAACACCATATATTTT

D gene: -
V gene: TRBV12-3/TRBV12-4
clone size: few
CDR3 length: 12
J gene: TRBJ2-1
CDR3 protein: CASSFKGIEQFF
CDR3 DNA: TGTGCCAGCAGTTTTAAGGGTATTGAGCAGTTCTTC

D gene: -
V gene: TRBV3-1
clone size: -
CDR3 length: 14
J gene: TRBJ1-2
CDR3 protein: CASSQDKTLRGYTF
CDR3 DNA: TGTGCCAGCAGCCAAGACAAAACTCTGCGGGGCTACACCTTC

D gene: TRBD1
V gene: TRBV6-1
clone size: few
CDR3 length: 14
J gene: TRBJ1-3
CDR3 protein: CASSRQGTGNTIYF
CDR3 DNA: TGTGCCAGCAGCAGACAGGGGACTGGAAACACCATATATTTT

D gene: -
V gene: TRBV29-1
clone size: few
CDR3 length: 14
J gene: TRBJ2-5
CDR3 protein: CSVAALHLQETQYF
CDR3 DNA: TGCAGCGTTGCCGCCTTACACCTCCAAGAGACCCAGTACTTC

D gene: -
V gene: TRBV7-6
clone size: -
CDR3 length: 14
J gene: TRBJ2-3
CDR3 protein: CASSWEASTDTQYF
CDR3 DNA: TGTGCCAGCAGCTGGGAGGCAAGCACAGATACGCAGTATTTT